Following are 31 T cell receptor beta chains from one sample sequenced in a study of cytomegalovirus exposure and HLA in healthy donors. The PCR made use of 60 Vbeta and 13 Jbeta primers. Generated by immunoSEQ multiplex PCR, the TCRdb table keeps only in-frame clones and is missing some. Here the sample spans over 100,000 clones, about 70% being singletons. The specimen sequenced was PBMCs. Receptor source: a woman aged 25 to 45 in good health and CMV-seronegative.

This clone has only one observation. The chain uses TRBV6-1 and TRBJ1-5; no definite D call. Germline CDR1 is MNHNS and CDR2 is SASEGT. This CDR3 is 14 amino acids long. Trimming took off 6 bases at V and 5 bases at J, with 14 bases between the two ends. The CDR3 DNA sequence: TGTGCCAGCAGGCCGGACTATTCCCATCAGCCCCAGCATTTT. This translates into CASRPDYSHQPQHF.

To note about this clone: One end of the junction does not line up with germline, which may come from a read error. The V call is TRBV7-7, the J call TRBJ2-5; 7 bases are a match to TRBD2. Germline V gene data show CDR1 as SSHAT and CDR2 as FNYEAQ (reference sequence). This CDR3 has 14 amino acids. As DNA, the CDR3 is TGTGCTAGCAGCTTACCGGGACTATTAGAGACCCAGTACTTC. This encodes CASSLPGLLETQYF.

The rearrangement links TRBV10-3 to TRBJ1-2, with 8 nucleotides matching TRBD1. This CDR3 comprises 14 residues. V was pared by 7 bases and J by 4 bases, with 8 bases of the junction left unmatched. From germline, CDR1 is ENHRY and CDR2 SYGVKD. The CDR3 reads CAIKRDRTFYGYTF. The CDR3 DNA sequence: TGTGCCATCAAAAGGGACAGGACTTTCTATGGCTACACCTTC.

The chain recombines TRBV2 with TRBJ1-2; 10 bases agree with TRBD1. V was clipped by 6 bases and J by 2 bases; unmatched bases: 12. This CDR3 spans 17 amino acids. The germline gives CDR1 SNHLY, CDR2 FYNNEI. The CDR3 reads CASSDIGQGDWNYGYTF. CDR3 sequence (DNA): TGTGCCAGCAGCGATATTGGACAGGGGGATTGGAACTATGGCTACACCTTC.

This chain uses TRBV9 with TRBJ1-2; D is ambiguous. The CDR3 is 14 residues long. The V gene lost 0 bases and the J gene lost 6 bases, with 12 bases spanning the gap. Germline V lookup: CDR1 SGDLS, CDR2 YYNGEE. The CDR3 here is CASSVGRWGDGYTF. The CDR3 DNA reads TGTGCCAGCAGCGTAGGTCGATGGGGAGATGGCTACACCTTC.

This clone was counted once. The chain uses TRBV5-1 and TRBJ2-2, with 7 bases lining up with TRBD2. Germline V gene data show CDR1 as SGHRS and CDR2 as YFSETQ. With V trimmed by 6 bases and J by 8 bases, 4 bases remained unmatched. The CDR3 sequence is 12 residues long. The CDR3: CASKRGGGELFF. In nucleotides, the CDR3 is TGCGCCAGCAAGCGCGGGGGAGGGGAGCTGTTTTTT.

In regard to this clone: One end of the junction fails to match germline, which may point to a read error. The chain uses TRBV7-7 and TRBJ2-5; perhaps TRBD2 as D (6 bases). The CDR3 runs 14 residues. Germline V gene data show CDR1 as SSHAT and CDR2 as FNYEAQ (reference sequence). The CDR3 here is CASSLGVGGETQYF. CDR3 nucleotides: TGTGCTAGCAGCTTAGGAGTCGGGGGAGAGACCCAGTACTTC.

CDR3 region: CAAGGTGRNTGELFF. CDR3 DNA: TGCGCCGCAGGCGGAACAGGGCGGAACACCGGGGAGCTGTTTTTT. This chain links TRBV5-1 with TRBJ2-2; D perhaps matches TRBD1 (6 bases). CDR3 size: 15 residues. V lost 10 bases to trimming and J lost 1 base, with 17 bases between them. Germline V gene lookup returns CDR1 SGHRS and CDR2 YFSETQ.

The rearrangement uses TRBV29-1 and TRBJ1-1; no firm D call. Trimming shortened V by 6 bases and J by 0 bases, and 5 bases separated the two germline ends. Germline assignment: CDR1 SQVTM and CDR2 ANQGSEA. The CDR3 has 11 residues. CDR3 residues: CSVPVNTEAFF. CDR3 sequence (DNA): TGCAGCGTACCGGTGAACACTGAAGCTTTCTTT.

The chain couples TRBV5-1 to TRBJ1-1, with a tentative D call TRBD1 (6 bases). The CDR3 extends over 15 amino acids. CDR1 is SGHRS and CDR2 is YFSETQ in the germline V gene. The V end was cut by 1 base, the J end by 3 bases, with 13 bases between. The CDR3 loop is CASSLWGRRDTEAFF. The CDR3 DNA reads as TGCGCCAGCAGCTTGTGGGGGCGCAGGGACACTGAAGCTTTCTTT.

The CDR3 nucleotides read TGTGCCAGCAGTGGTCGGGGGGAAAACATTCAGTACTTC. It specifies CASSGRGENIQYF. The chain recombines TRBV2 with TRBJ2-4; 7 bases are shared with TRBD2. The CDR3 consists of 13 residues. Germline V gene sequence: CDR1 SNHLY, CDR2 FYNNEI. V was clipped by 4 bases and J by 5 bases; unmatched bases: 2.

The CDR3 nucleotides read TGTGCCTGGGGGAGGGAGTGGGACACCGGGGAGCTGTTTTTT. It is translated as CAWGREWDTGELFF. V gene TRBV30 combines with J gene TRBJ2-2; the match to TRBD2 covers 7 bases. The CDR3 consists of 14 residues. The germline V gene has CDR1 GTSNPN and CDR2 SVGIG (reference sequence). The J segment lost 3 bases and the V segment lost 5 bases, leaving 6 bases of the junction unmatched.

The CDR3 sequence is CAISAREPPYNEQFF. For the CDR3, the DNA is TGTGCCATCAGTGCCCGGGAACCCCCCTACAATGAGCAGTTCTTC. V usage is TRBV10-3 and J usage is TRBJ2-1, with D perhaps TRBD2 (5 bases). The CDR3 runs to 15 residues. Germline values: CDR1 ENHRY, CDR2 SYGVKD. V shed 4 bases and J shed 2 bases, with 12 bases lying between them.

V usage is TRBV7-2 and J usage is TRBJ2-7; D is unclear. Germline V gene data show CDR1 as SGHTA and CDR2 as FQGNSA. Trimming cost V 1 base and J 3 bases, with 13 bases left between them. This CDR3 comprises 15 residues. The CDR3 DNA is TGTGCCAGCAGCTTAGTGCAAGAGATATACTACGAGCAGTACTTC. Translated, it gives CASSLVQEIYYEQYF.

This clone was detected only a few times. This CDR3 is CASSGITGMEKAFF. The CDR3 DNA reads as TGTGCCAGCAGCGGTATTACAGGGATGGAGAAAGCTTTCTTT. The genes are TRBV7-2 and TRBJ1-1, with D possibly matching TRBD1 (6 bases). Germline assignment: CDR1 SGHTA and CDR2 FQGNSA. The V gene lost 5 bases and the J gene lost 9 bases, with 19 bases spanning the gap. The CDR3 has 14 residues.

V is TRBV6-6 and J is TRBJ1-6; 8 positions agree with TRBD1. V dropped 7 bases and J dropped 13; count of bases not matched to a gene: 12. The CDR3 covers 14 residues. CDR1 is MNHNY and CDR2 is SVGAGI in the germline V gene (reference sequence). CDR3 sequence reads: CASNPTGDGKPLHF. CDR3 coding DNA: TGTGCCAGCAACCCGACAGGGGATGGGAAGCCCCTCCACTTT.

J is TRBJ1-2 and V is TRBV5-6, with D unclear. Trimming pared 1 base from V and 7 bases from J, leaving 20 bases between. There are 16 residues in the CDR3. Germline V gene data show CDR1 as SGHDT and CDR2 as YYEEEE. The CDR3: CASSLLFPGSGGGYTF. For the CDR3, the DNA is TGTGCCAGCAGCTTGCTGTTCCCAGGTTCGGGAGGTGGCTACACCTTC.

This clone came up once. Different DNA sequences within this sample yield the same CDR3. The rearrangement links TRBV5-1 to TRBJ1-1; D is ambiguous. V was cut by 0 bases and J by 1 base, with 4 bases left in between. Germline-derived CDR1 and CDR2 are SGHRS and YFSETQ. The CDR3 covers 13 residues. In DNA form, the CDR3 reads TGCGCCAGCAGCTTGGGCGGGAACACTGAAGCTTTCTTT. Its protein product is CASSLGGNTEAFF.

The J gene is TRBJ1-1, the V gene TRBV7-8; D remains unclear. The ends were cut back, 4 bases at V and 1 base at J, with 10 bases in the middle. Germline CDR1 is SGHVS and CDR2 is FQNEAQ. The CDR3 consists of 14 residues. The CDR3 loop reads CASSSWAGNTEAFF. The DNA of the CDR3 is TGTGCCAGCAGCTCCTGGGCAGGGAACACTGAAGCTTTCTTT.

CDR3 protein: CASSPNPEGLIGTNEKLFF. The CDR3 coding sequence is TGCGCCAGCTCTCCCAATCCGGAGGGACTTATTGGAACTAATGAAAAACTGTTTTTT. The chain carries TRBV4-1 and TRBJ1-4; D perhaps matches TRBD1 (5 bases). Germline CDR1 and CDR2: MGHRA and YSYEKL. The CDR3 loop spans 19 amino acids. Trimming cost V 8 bases and J 1 base, with 26 bases left between them.

V gene TRBV5-4 combines with J gene TRBJ1-2; TRBD1 agrees at 8 bases. This CDR3 is 16 amino acids long. The V gene end was trimmed by 0 bases and the J gene end by 8 bases; junction bases not matched to a gene: 12. Germline CDR1 is SGHNT and CDR2 is YYREEE (reference sequence). The CDR3, as DNA: TGTGCCAGCAGCTTGGCCGGCTCACAGGGGGGAGGAGGCTACACCTTC. Translation: CASSLAGSQGGGGYTF.

This chain uses TRBV11-2 with TRBJ2-6; D not resolved. The CDR3 runs 17 residues. V was cut by 2 bases and J by 0 bases, with 11 bases left in between. Germline V gene data show CDR1 as SGHAT and CDR2 as FQNNGV. The CDR3 region has the DNA TGTGCCAGCAGCTTATCCAGACTGAGCTCTGGGGCCAACGTCCTGACTTTC. Translation: CASSLSRLSSGANVLTF.

This chain connects TRBV6-5 to TRBJ1-5, with D possibly being TRBD1 (6 bases). Trimming pared 2 bases from V and 0 bases from J, leaving 11 bases between. Germline values: CDR1 MNHEY, CDR2 SVGAGI. CDR3 length: 16 residues. The CDR3: CASSYETGYSNQPQHF. The CDR3 bases are TGTGCCAGCAGTTACGAGACAGGTTATAGCAATCAGCCCCAGCATTTT.

The J gene is TRBJ2-7, the V gene TRBV9, with a tentative D call TRBD1 (5 bases). Germline V CDR1 and CDR2: SGDLS, YYNGEE. The germline V and J ends were trimmed by 1 base and 10 bases, with 15 bases remaining between them. The CDR3 loop spans 13 amino acids. CDR3 sequence reads: CASSVRDRSQQYF. CDR3 bases: TGTGCCAGCAGCGTACGTGACAGATCACAACAGTACTTC.

This clone was observed a handful of times. The chain combines TRBV10-3 with TRBJ1-1, with unresolved D. The V end was cut by 0 bases, the J end by 6 bases, with 14 bases between. The CDR3 consists of 15 residues. Per germline, CDR1 ENHRY and CDR2 SYGVKD. CDR3 DNA sequence: TGTGCCATCAGTGAGTCTGGGAGAGGGAGCGCTGAAGCTTTCTTT. Translation: CAISESGRGSAEAFF.

The chain recombines TRBV7-9 with TRBJ1-2, with TRBD1 as a possible D gene (6 bases). The CDR3 has 13 residues. Trimming pared 5 bases from V and 7 bases from J, leaving 14 bases between. From germline, CDR1 is SEHNR and CDR2 FQNEAQ (reference sequence). For the CDR3, the DNA is TGTGCCAGCAGCGAACAGGGTCGTGGTGGCTACACCTTC. Amino acid sequence: CASSEQGRGGYTF.

This chain uses TRBV4-3 with TRBJ1-4; the match to TRBD1 covers 8 bases. Germline CDR1 and CDR2: LGHNA and YSLEER. V shed 4 bases, J shed 4 bases, and the junction held 5 bases outside the gene matches. This CDR3 is 15 amino acids long. CDR3 residues: CASSLGQGFNEKLFF. The CDR3 DNA sequence: TGCGCCAGCAGCCTCGGACAGGGCTTTAATGAAAAACTGTTTTTT.

The rearrangement uses TRBV4-1 and TRBJ2-6; perhaps TRBD2 as D (5 bases). The CDR3 loop spans 17 amino acids. The germline V gene has CDR1 MGHRA and CDR2 YSYEKL. Trimming removed 5 bases at V and 1 base at J, with 15 bases between. The CDR3 spells CASSEGQSASGANVLTF. CDR3 in DNA: TGCGCCAGCAGCGAGGGCCAGTCAGCTTCTGGGGCCAACGTCCTGACTTTC.

This chain uses TRBV30 with TRBJ2-7; D is possibly TRBD1 (5 bases). V lost 0 bases and J 4 bases, leaving 13 bases between the germline ends. This CDR3 comprises 14 residues. CDR1 and CDR2 (germline): GTSNPN, SVGIG (reference sequence). The CDR3 sequence is CAWSVQGAGYEQYF. CDR3 DNA: TGTGCCTGGAGTGTACAAGGGGCTGGGTACGAGCAGTACTTC. Full variable domain (remainder filled in from reference TRBV30 and TRBJ2-7): SQTIHQWPATLVQPVGSPLSLECTVEGTSNPNLYWYRQAAGRGLQLLFYSVGIGQISSEVPQNLSASRPQDRQFILSSKKLLLSDSGFYLCAWSVQGAGYEQYFGPGTRLTVT.

The chain recombines TRBV7-2 with TRBJ1-1, with 9 nucleotides matching TRBD1. The V segment lost 3 bases and the J segment 5 bases; nucleotides outside the gene matches: 4. In germline, CDR1 is SGHTA, CDR2 FQGNSA. This CDR3 is 14 amino acids long. The CDR3 loop reads CASSLGGTGTEAFF. The CDR3 DNA reads as TGTGCCAGCAGCTTGGGGGGGACAGGGACTGAAGCTTTCTTT.

This chain connects TRBV9 to TRBJ2-7; tentative D call: TRBD2 (6 bases). Trimming cost V 0 bases and J 6 bases, with 10 bases left between them. The CDR3 is 13 residues long. Germline V CDR1 and CDR2: SGDLS, YYNGEE. DNA for the CDR3: TGTGCCAGCAGCGTAGACGGGGAGGCCGAGCAGTACTTC. Residues: CASSVDGEAEQYF.